A single sample gave rise to the 23 T cell receptor beta chains below, sequenced in a study of graft-versus-host responses after intestinal transplantation. What these receptors recognize is not known. Clones were sequenced by immunoSEQ multiplex PCR, and TCRdb holds only the in-frame ones, with some missing. The sample carries under 150,000 clones, 90% to 95% recorded once. The sample in question was unstimulated CD4+ T cells sorted from spleen or lymph node cells, obtained before intestinal transplant. These receptors were collected from a human donor who received an intestinal transplant.

This rearrangement joins TRBV27 to TRBJ2-3; D remains ambiguous. Germline V gene sequence: CDR1 MNHEY, CDR2 SMNVEV (reference sequence). V shed 2 bases and J shed 0 bases, with 9 bases lying between them. The CDR3 extends over 15 amino acids. Written as DNA, the CDR3 is TGTGCCAGCAGTTTAATGAGCACTAGCACAGATACGCAGTATTTT. It is translated as CASSLMSTSTDTQYF.

The chain is built from TRBV5-1 and TRBJ2-3, with 8 bases lining up with TRBD2. There are 17 residues in the CDR3. Germline V gene lookup returns CDR1 SGHRS and CDR2 YFSETQ. The junction had 10 bases not matched to a gene; V was cut back by 0 bases and J by 4 bases. DNA of the CDR3: TGCGCCAGCAGCTTGGTTCTCCCCGGGGGGGTTGCAGATACGCAGTATTTT. Translated: CASSLVLPGGVADTQYF.

The genes are TRBV5-1 and TRBJ2-3, with D possibly matching TRBD2 (6 bases). The CDR3 is made up of 12 amino acids. The ends were cut back, 6 bases at V and 7 bases at J, with 12 bases in the middle. Germline V gene sequence: CDR1 SGHRS, CDR2 YFSETQ. The CDR3 loop is CASKTEGHTQYF. For the CDR3, the DNA is TGCGCCAGCAAAACGGAGGGCCATACGCAGTATTTT.

The J gene is TRBJ1-6, the V gene TRBV6-5; no definite D call. Germline V gene data show CDR1 as MNHEY and CDR2 as SVGAGI. The V and J ends lost 0 bases and 9 bases respectively, with 15 bases between them. This CDR3 is 16 amino acids long. CDR3 protein: CASSYSHGVGSSPLHF. CDR3 bases: TGTGCCAGCAGTTACTCACACGGGGTCGGAAGTTCACCCCTCCACTTT.

This clone came up once. The chain joins TRBV10-3 to TRBJ1-5; TRBD1 matches 8 bases. Germline V CDR1 and CDR2: ENHRY, SYGVKD. The J segment lost 2 bases and the V segment lost 5 bases, leaving 5 bases of the junction unmatched. The CDR3 length is 15 residues. The CDR3 is CAISTGGDGNQPQHF. The CDR3 coding sequence is TGTGCCATCAGTACAGGGGGGGACGGCAATCAGCCCCAGCATTTT.

This clone showed up just once. This chain links TRBV10-3 with TRBJ2-1; 8 nucleotides match TRBD2. CDR1 is ENHRY and CDR2 is SYGVKD in the germline V gene. This CDR3 spans 16 amino acids. The trim removed 3 bases at V and 2 bases at J, leaving 6 bases unmatched. The CDR3 reads CAISDRGTSTYNEQFF. The DNA of the CDR3 is TGTGCCATCAGTGATCGCGGGACTAGTACCTACAATGAGCAGTTCTTC.

On this clone itself: At one end the junction does not follow the germline gene, possibly because of a read error. This chain uses TRBV5-4 with TRBJ1-2; TRBD1 aligns across 10 bases. CDR1 and CDR2 (germline): SGHNT, YYREEE (reference sequence). The CDR3 consists of 15 residues. This chain's CDR3 is CASRLEGTGDYGYTF. CDR3 DNA sequence: TGTGCCAGCAGATTGGAGGGGACAGGGGACTATGGCTACACCTTC.

The chain couples TRBV7-2 to TRBJ1-5; possibly TRBD1 for D (6 bases). The CDR3 runs to 18 residues. Germline lookup yields CDR1 SGHTA and CDR2 FQGNSA. V was shortened by 5 bases and J by 0 bases, with 20 bases between the two germline ends. Here the CDR3 DNA reads TGTGCCAGCAGCACGGGGGCGGGGGCTTCGTATAGCAATCAGCCCCAGCATTTT. It codes for CASSTGAGASYSNQPQHF.

The rearrangement joins TRBV13 to TRBJ2-3; D is unresolved. CDR1 PRHDT and CDR2 FYEKMQ come from the germline V gene (reference sequence). CDR3 length: 13 residues. Trimming left V 9 bases short and J 1 base short, with 11 bases between. CDR3 nucleotides: TGTGCCAGTAAAAATTCGGGCACAGATACGCAGTATTTT. This gives the protein CASKNSGTDTQYF.

The V gene is TRBV6-5, the J gene TRBJ1-5; the D gene is possibly TRBD1 (5 bases). V was clipped by 0 bases and J by 3 bases, with 6 bases between them. CDR1 is MNHEY and CDR2 is SVGAGI in the germline V gene. This CDR3 has 14 residues. CDR3 DNA sequence: TGTGCCAGCAGTTACTCCGGGGCCAATCAGCCCCAGCATTTT. Amino acid sequence: CASSYSGANQPQHF.

This chain links TRBV4-1 with TRBJ2-3, with 9 bases fitting TRBD2. The trim removed 1 base at V and 5 bases at J, leaving 13 bases unmatched. Germline assignment: CDR1 MGHRA and CDR2 YSYEKL. The CDR3 runs 18 residues. CDR3 region: CASSQVGLSGGPRDTQYF. Here the CDR3 DNA reads TGCGCCAGCAGCCAAGTAGGTCTCAGCGGGGGGCCGAGAGATACGCAGTATTTT.

V gene TRBV4-1 combines with J gene TRBJ2-5; no definite D call. V was clipped by 0 bases and J by 0 bases, with 8 bases between them. Germline lookup yields CDR1 MGHRA and CDR2 YSYEKL. This CDR3 is built from 15 residues. The DNA for the CDR3 is TGCGCCAGCAGCCAAGACCCCCGATACCAAGAGACCCAGTACTTC. Its protein is CASSQDPRYQETQYF.

V is TRBV6-4 and J is TRBJ1-5; D is unresolved. Germline CDR1 and CDR2: MRHNA and SNTAGT. The CDR3 sequence is 13 residues long. The V end lost 5 bases, the J end lost 0 bases, and 5 bases lay between the germline ends. The CDR3 spells CASSPDSNQPQHF. The CDR3 coding sequence is TGTGCCAGCAGTCCCGATAGCAATCAGCCCCAGCATTTT.

This clone was detected only a few times. This chain uses TRBV6-1 with TRBJ1-2; TRBD1 agrees at 7 bases. This CDR3 region has 15 residues. In germline, CDR1 is MNHNS, CDR2 SASEGT. With 8 bases clipped from V and 1 base from J, the junction kept 10 bases outside the gene matches. The CDR3 DNA sequence: TGTGCCAGCCTCGAAACAGGGGTTAGTAACTATGGCTACACCTTC. Translated, it gives CASLETGVSNYGYTF.

This clone showed up just a few times. The V gene is TRBV6-6, the J gene TRBJ1-2; the D gene is possibly TRBD1 (5 bases). The CDR3 runs 13 residues. V dropped 2 bases and J dropped 8 bases, with 12 bases sitting between them. Germline V CDR1 and CDR2: MNHNY, SVGAGI (reference sequence). Here the CDR3 DNA reads TGTGCCAGCAGTTACGCGACAGACCGCGGCTACACCTTC. It specifies CASSYATDRGYTF.

The gene calls are TRBV18 and TRBJ2-4; TRBD1 matches 9 bases. The length of the CDR3 is 15 residues. CDR1 and CDR2 (germline): KGHSH, LQKENI. V was clipped by 3 bases and J by 4 bases; unmatched bases: 4. CDR3 bases: TGTGCCAGCTCACCCGGGACAGGGTTGAAAAACATTCAGTACTTC. Translated, it gives CASSPGTGLKNIQYF.

The chain carries TRBV12-5 and TRBJ2-5, with D maybe TRBD1 (5 bases). V was clipped by 2 bases and J by 7 bases, with 8 bases between them. The germline V gene encodes CDR1 LGHNT and CDR2 FRNRAP. This CDR3 has 12 amino acids. CDR3 in DNA: TGTGCTAGTGGTTTGACAAGGGGGACCCAGTACTTC. This encodes CASGLTRGTQYF. Full variable domain (outside the CDR3, taken from reference TRBV12-5 and TRBJ2-5): DARVTQTPRHKVTEMGQEVTMRCQPILGHNTVFWYRQTMMQGLELLAYFRNRAPLDDSGMPKDRFSAEMPDATLATLKIQPSEPRDSAVYFCASGLTRGTQYFGPGTRLLVL.

In DNA, the CDR3 is TGCGCCAGCAGCTCCGGGTTTACAGCGAACACCGGGGAGCTGTTTTTT. Amino acids: CASSSGFTANTGELFF. V gene TRBV5-1 combines with J gene TRBJ2-2; D is uncertain. Per the germline V gene, CDR1 is SGHRS and CDR2 is YFSETQ. The V gene lost 3 bases and the J gene lost 0 bases, with 12 bases spanning the gap. There are 16 residues in the CDR3. The variable domain in full, completed from reference TRBV5-1 and TRBJ2-2, reads KAGVTQTPRYLIKTRGQQVTLSCSPISGHRSVSWYQQTPGQGLQFLFEYFSETQRNKGNFPGRFSGRQFSNSRSEMNVSTLELGDSALYLCASSSGFTANTGELFFGEGSRLTVL.

This clone has just one count. The chain employs TRBV11-2 and TRBJ1-2, with a possible D match to TRBD1 (6 bases). V was clipped by 0 bases and J by 8 bases, with 10 bases between them. Germline lookup yields CDR1 SGHAT and CDR2 FQNNGV. The CDR3 loop spans 13 amino acids. The chain's CDR3 is CASSLEGAGGYTF. CDR3 nucleotides: TGTGCCAGCAGCTTAGAGGGGGCGGGCGGCTACACCTTC.

The chain carries TRBV6-6 and TRBJ2-2; D may be TRBD2 (7 bases). Trimming pared 5 bases from V and 1 base from J, leaving 11 bases between. Germline CDR1 reads MNHNY; CDR2 reads SVGAGI (reference sequence). The CDR3 spans 15 residues. CDR3 in amino acids: CASSRGGGNTGELFF. DNA for the CDR3: TGTGCCAGCAGTAGAGGGGGGGGGAACACCGGGGAGCTGTTTTTT.

This clone came up once. V is TRBV4-2 and J is TRBJ2-4; possibly TRBD2 for D (5 bases). V was clipped by 1 base and J by 9 bases, with 10 bases between them. Germline values: CDR1 LGHNA, CDR2 YNFKEQ. The CDR3 is 13 residues long. The CDR3 loop is CASSQAQEGIQYF. The CDR3 nucleotides are TGTGCCAGCAGCCAAGCACAAGAGGGCATTCAGTACTTC.

The gene calls are TRBV5-1 and TRBJ2-5, with D perhaps TRBD1 (5 bases). This CDR3 region has 15 residues. CDR1 and CDR2 from the germline V gene are SGHRS and YFSETQ. Trimming left V 5 bases short and J 3 bases short, with 17 bases between. The CDR3 DNA reads TGCGCCAGCAGTCTTAGCAGGGTGGATGAAGAGACCCAGTACTTC. This encodes CASSLSRVDEETQYF.

Concerning this clone: Other DNA sequences in the sample encode the same CDR3. This chain joins TRBV5-4 and TRBJ2-3, with D possibly TRBD2 on 5 matching bases. This CDR3 contains 15 residues. Germline V CDR1 and CDR2: SGHNT, YYREEE (reference sequence). V dropped 3 bases and J dropped 0 bases, with 11 bases sitting between them. The DNA of the CDR3 is TGTGCCAGCAGCTCCCTAGCCCTTAGCACAGATACGCAGTATTTT. Translated, it gives CASSSLALSTDTQYF.